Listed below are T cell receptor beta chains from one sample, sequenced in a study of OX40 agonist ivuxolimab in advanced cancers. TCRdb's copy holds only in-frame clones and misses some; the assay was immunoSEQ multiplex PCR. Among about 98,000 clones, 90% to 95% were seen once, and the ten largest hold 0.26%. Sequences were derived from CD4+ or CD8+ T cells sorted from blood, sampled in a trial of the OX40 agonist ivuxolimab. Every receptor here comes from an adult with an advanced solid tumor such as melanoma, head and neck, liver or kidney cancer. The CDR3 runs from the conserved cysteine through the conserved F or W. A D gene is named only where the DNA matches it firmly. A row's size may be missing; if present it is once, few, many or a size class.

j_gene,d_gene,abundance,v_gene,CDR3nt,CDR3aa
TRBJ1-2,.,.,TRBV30,TGTGCCTGGAGTGTTGCGGGACGCGTAGTGTGGGGCTACACCTTC,CAWSVAGRVVWGYTF
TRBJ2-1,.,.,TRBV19,TGTGCCAGTAGTGCGTCATATGAGCAGTTCTTC,CASSASYEQFF
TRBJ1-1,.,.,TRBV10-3,TGTGCCATCAGCGAAGCTGGCCGGTTGAACACTGAAGCTTTCTTT,CAISEAGRLNTEAFF
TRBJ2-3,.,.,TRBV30,TGTGCCTGGAGTAACGGGGGCGCGGGAACAGATACGCAGTATTTT,CAWSNGGAGTDTQYF
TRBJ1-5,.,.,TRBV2,TGTGCCAGCAGCCTAACAGAGAACAATCAGCCCCAGCATTTT,CASSLTENNQPQHF
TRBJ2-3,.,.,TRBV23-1,TGCGCCAGCAGTCCCACCCGGCCGGGCCCCGGGAGCACAGATACGCAGTATTTT,CASSPTRPGPGSTDTQYF
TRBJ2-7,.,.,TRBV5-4,TGTGCCAGCAGCACGCCCCGGGGCCGCTCCTACGAGCAGTACTTC,CASSTPRGRSYEQYF
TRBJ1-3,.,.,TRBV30,TGTGCCTGGAGTGCCTCCCGGACAGACTTAGGAAACACCATATATTTT,CAWSASRTDLGNTIYF
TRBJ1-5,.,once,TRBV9,TGTGCCAGCAGCGTAGACGGGGTCGATCAGCCCCAGCATTTT,CASSVDGVDQPQHF
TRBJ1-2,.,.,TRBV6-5,TGTGCCAGCAGTTACTCGGGGCCTTCGGGCTATGGCTACACCTTC,CASSYSGPSGYGYTF
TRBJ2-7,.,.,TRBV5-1,TGCGCCAGCAGCTCTAGAGGCAGAGCCTACGAGCAGTACTTC,CASSSRGRAYEQYF
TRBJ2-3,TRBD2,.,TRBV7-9,TGTGCCAGCAGCTCAAAGACTAGCGGGAGGGCCGTAGATACGCAGTATTTT,CASSSKTSGRAVDTQYF
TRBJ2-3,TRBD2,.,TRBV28,TGTGCCAGCAGCCTCCCCGGGGGGTCGGGTACGCAGTATTTT,CASSLPGGSGTQYF
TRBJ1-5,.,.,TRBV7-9,TGTGCCAGCAGCCAAGATTTCCCAGGGGCCAATCAGCCCCAGCATTTT,CASSQDFPGANQPQHF
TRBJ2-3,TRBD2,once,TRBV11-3,TGTGCCAGCAGCTTAAGTACGGGCGGGGGGAGCACAGATACGCAGTATTTT,CASSLSTGGGSTDTQYF
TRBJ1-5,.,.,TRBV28,TGTGCCAGCAGTTCCGGGGCCCCTGGCGGTCAGCCCCAGCATTTT,CASSSGAPGGQPQHF
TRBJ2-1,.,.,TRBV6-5,TGTGCCAGCAGGCGGGACGCCTACAATGAGCAGTTCTTC,CASRRDAYNEQFF
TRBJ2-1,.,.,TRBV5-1,TGCGCCAGCAGCTTCCGGGACTTAAGCTCCTACAATGAGCAGTTCTTC,CASSFRDLSSYNEQFF
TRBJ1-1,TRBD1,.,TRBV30,TGTGCCTGTAGACGGGACAGCTACACTGAAGCTTTCTTT,CACRRDSYTEAFF
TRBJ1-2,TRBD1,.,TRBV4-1,TGCGCCAGCAGCCAAGATCTTAAGGATCGACAGGGGAGCAAGTATGGCTACACCTTC,CASSQDLKDRQGSKYGYTF
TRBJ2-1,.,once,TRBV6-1,TGTGCCAGCAGTGACTATGGTAGGGTGTGGGATGAGCAGTTCTTC,CASSDYGRVWDEQFF
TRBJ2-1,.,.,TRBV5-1,TGCGCCAGCAGCACGGGACTTTCTTACAATGAGCAGTTCTTC,CASSTGLSYNEQFF
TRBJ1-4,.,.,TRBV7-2,TGTGCCAGCACCCCCGGGACTTCCCATGAAAAACTGTTTTTT,CASTPGTSHEKLFF
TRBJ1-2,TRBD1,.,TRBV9,TGTGCCAGCAGCGTAGGACGGAACAGGGGCCACTATGGCTACACCTTC,CASSVGRNRGHYGYTF
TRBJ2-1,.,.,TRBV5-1,TGCGCCAGCAGCTTGGATCGGGTAGTTCTGTTCTTC,CASSLDRVVLFF
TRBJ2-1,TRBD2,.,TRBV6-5,TGTGCCAGCAGGGGACTAGCGTACAATGAGCAGTTCTTC,CASRGLAYNEQFF
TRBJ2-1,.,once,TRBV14,TGTGCCAGCAGCCAAAGCAATGAGCAGTTCTTC,CASSQSNEQFF
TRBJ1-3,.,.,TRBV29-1,TGCAGCGTTGGAGCTCCTGGGTACACCATATATTTT,CSVGAPGYTIYF
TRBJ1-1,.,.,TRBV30,TGTGCCTGGAGTTTAGGGGGTATGAACACTGAAGCTTTCTTT,CAWSLGGMNTEAFF
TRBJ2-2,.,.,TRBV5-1,TGCGCCAGCAGGGACCCTAACACCGGGGAGCTGTTTTTT,CASRDPNTGELFF
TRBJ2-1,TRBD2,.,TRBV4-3,TGCGCCAGCAGCCAGGTAGCGGGGGGGCCGGGGGAGCAGTTCTTC,CASSQVAGGPGEQFF
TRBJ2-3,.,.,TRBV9,TGTGCCAGCAGCGTAGTCCTCCCAGATACGCAGTATTTT,CASSVVLPDTQYF
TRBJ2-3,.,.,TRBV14,TGTGCCAGCAGCCCCCGGAGGGGGGGCAGGGATACGCAGTATTTT,CASSPRRGGRDTQYF
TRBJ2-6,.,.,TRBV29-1,TGCAGCGTCGAGTTGGGAACTGGGGCCAACGTCCTGACTTTC,CSVELGTGANVLTF
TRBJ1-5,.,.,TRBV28,TGTGCCAGCAGTTGGTTGGGGCCCCAGCATTTT,CASSWLGPQHF
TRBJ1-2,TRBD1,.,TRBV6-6,TGTGCCAGCAGCAACGGGCAGGGGGCGCAGGGCTACACCTTC,CASSNGQGAQGYTF
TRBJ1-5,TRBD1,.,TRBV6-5,TGTGCCAGCAGTTCATACAGGGGAGCTCAGCCCCAGCATTTT,CASSSYRGAQPQHF
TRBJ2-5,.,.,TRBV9,TGTGCCAGCAGCGTAGATTGGGCGGAAGAGACCCAGTACTTC,CASSVDWAEETQYF
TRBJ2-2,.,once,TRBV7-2,TGTGCCAGCATGCGAATTGTGGGTTCCGCGAACACCGGGGAGCTGTTTTTT,CASMRIVGSANTGELFF
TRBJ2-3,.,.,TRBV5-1,TGCGCCAGCCGCTTAGGGACACTGATTAGCACAGATACGCAGTATTTT,CASRLGTLISTDTQYF